This T cell receptor (beta chain) was profiled in a study of blood T cells in healthy people across ages. Findings and caveats of the study: Per million T cells, TCR beta diversity dropped roughly linearly as age increased. The donors' CMV status was not determined, possibly confounding changes in expanded clonotypes. Higher diversity and more naive CD4+ cells were features of long-lived donors, compared to aged donors. Naive and antigen-experienced cells were not separated, limiting conclusive comparison.

This clonotype appeared a few times. Its specificity is not known. This CDR3 region has 14 residues. V was clipped by 3 bases and J by 0 bases, with 12 bases between them. CDR1 DFQATT and CDR2 SNEGSKA come from the germline V gene (reference sequence). Through a sample-barcoded 5' primer and a J-beta primer mix, a second PCR was run for roughly 7 to 12 cycles. MiXCR, run by TCRdb on the 5' RACE reads, gives a single entry per CDR3 protein. The sample includes 700,000 to 800,000 distinct CDR3 sequences, more than 40% of them seen just once. The TCR originated in a woman aged 60-70 years in good health. The sample taken for sequencing was blood. This rearrangement joins TRBV20-1 to TRBJ2-7; D call uncertain. For the CDR3, the DNA is TGCAGTGCTAGCCCATCGGTGAGCTCCTACGAGCAGTACTTC. Translated, it gives CSASPSVSSYEQYF.